What follows are 5 T cell receptor beta chains derived from one specimen sequenced in a study of PD-L1 blockade in urothelial cancer. Assay used: immunoSEQ multiplex PCR; TCRdb lists only in-frame clones, some missing. This table holds about 51,000 clones, 86% found once. The specimen comprised PBMCs, sampled around atezolizumab (anti-PD-L1) treatment. These receptors all stem from a man between 60 and 70 years old with urothelial cancer.

The chain links TRBV5-4 to TRBJ2-7; TRBD1 matches 8 bases. V trimming: 4 bases; J trimming: 0 bases; junction bases outside the gene matches: 6. CDR3 length: 15 residues. Per germline, CDR1 SGHNT and CDR2 YYREEE (reference sequence). CDR3 sequence (DNA): TGTGCCAGCAGCCCGGGACAGGCCCGCTCCTACGAGCAGTACTTC. This translates into CASSPGQARSYEQYF.

The rearrangement joins TRBV10-3 to TRBJ2-7, with 7 bases lining up with TRBD1. Germline V gene lookup returns CDR1 ENHRY and CDR2 SYGVKD. CDR3 length: 15 residues. V lost 2 bases, J lost 3 bases, and 7 bases stayed unmatched. The CDR3 protein is CAISEPRDSNYEQYF. CDR3 coding DNA: TGTGCCATCAGTGAGCCCCGGGACAGTAACTACGAGCAGTACTTC.

This rearrangement joins TRBV18 to TRBJ2-2; 7 bases map to TRBD1. V lost 0 bases to trimming and J lost 6 bases; unmatched junction nucleotides: 10. Germline lookup yields CDR1 KGHSH and CDR2 LQKENI. The CDR3 spans 17 residues. The CDR3 here is CASSPPTGSTSAGELFF. The DNA for the CDR3 is TGTGCCAGCTCACCACCGACAGGGTCTACCTCGGCCGGGGAGCTGTTTTTT.

The chain couples TRBV4-2 to TRBJ2-7; tentative D call: TRBD2 (6 bases). The CDR3 runs 17 residues. CDR1 is LGHNA, CDR2 YNFKEQ, per germline. The V and J ends lost 4 bases and 6 bases respectively, with 25 bases between them. The CDR3 nucleotides read TGTGCCAGCAGCCCCCCCGACTGGGAGGTCTTGAGGGCCGAGCAGTACTTC. Translating gives CASSPPDWEVLRAEQYF.

The chain uses TRBV30 and TRBJ2-3; possible D gene TRBD1, 6 bases. Germline V gene data show CDR1 as GTSNPN and CDR2 as SVGIG (reference sequence). Trimming pared 5 bases from V and 2 bases from J, leaving 11 bases between. This CDR3 region has 13 residues. CDR3 sequence (DNA): TGTGCCTGGGACAGGTTGTTCACAGATACGCAGTATTTT. Translating gives CAWDRLFTDTQYF.